This T cell receptor (beta chain) is from a study of cytomegalovirus exposure and HLA in healthy donors. The study ran its PCR with 60 Vbeta and 13 Jbeta primers. TCRdb's copy holds only in-frame clones and misses some; the assay was immunoSEQ multiplex PCR. The table includes 50,000 to 75,000 clones, approximately 80% detected once. Study observations and caveats: Published work reported that the classifier diagnosed cytomegalovirus status with high specificity and sensitivity. Using a false discovery rate of 0.05, a later analysis showed that approximately 17,000 TCR beta sequences were associated with HLA alleles. HLA-A and HLA-B allele assignments for most subjects were reportedly predicted accurately using TCR beta sequences.

Trimming removed 1 base from V and 5 bases from J, with 9 bases in between. This CDR3 comprises 14 residues. Per germline, CDR1 LNHNV and CDR2 YYDKDF (reference sequence). This clone was detected only once. What it binds is unknown. This sequence joins TRBV15 and TRBJ1-5, with unresolved D. The source of this sequence is a woman aged 40 to 55 in good health and CMV-seronegative. The sequencing sample was made of PBMCs. CDR3 sequence: CATSRVRGYQPQHF. The DNA for the CDR3 is TGTGCCACCAGCAGAGTACGGGGATATCAGCCCCAGCATTTT.